These T cell receptor beta chains were read from a single sample in a study of identical twins. Using its own MiXCR run on the 5' RACE reads, TCRdb lists one record per CDR3 protein. The repertoire holds approximately 470,000 distinct CDR3 sequences, with 14% as singletons. These data were likewise used in another study, on yellow fever vaccine responses in identical twins.

The sample consisted of CD4+ T cells sorted from blood. These receptors all come from a woman aged 18 to 35 in good health. Each CDR3 is given with its conserved first and last residue. A clone size is listed for some rows: how often the clone was seen (once, few, many), or a class if it is expanded.

V gene	clone size	J gene	CDR3 protein
TRBV12-3/TRBV12-4	NA	TRBJ2-5	CASSLSLAGGPGETQYF
TRBV7-9	NA	TRBJ2-1	CASSPLRGLKPHNEQFF
TRBV5-1	few	TRBJ2-1	CASSFTGSGTSGYNEQFF
TRBV6-2/TRBV6-3	few	TRBJ1-2	CASSYSGRVEYGYTF
TRBV24-1	NA	TRBJ2-3	CATSDYQSDTQYF
TRBV4-2	NA	TRBJ2-3	CASSQVFRYDSTDTQYF
TRBV4-3	few	TRBJ1-1	CASSQEATGGYTEAFF
TRBV6-1	few	TRBJ2-3	CASSKAGTGGLNTQYF
TRBV5-5	NA	TRBJ2-3	CASSLVGGWPDTQYF
TRBV24-1	NA	TRBJ2-1	CATSLGERVQFF
TRBV6-5	few	TRBJ2-7	CATGTGTYEQYF
TRBV7-9	NA	TRBJ2-7	CASSLQTGGESYEQYF
TRBV7-8	NA	TRBJ1-1	CASSKKPTGGQVDTEAFF
TRBV7-8	few	TRBJ2-5	CASSLGGVSETQYF
TRBV7-2	NA	TRBJ2-7	CASSPNSGIYEQYF
TRBV7-3	NA	TRBJ2-1	CASSLMGRAANDEQFF
TRBV20-1	few	TRBJ2-1	CSSRGLASTDEQFF
TRBV12-3/TRBV12-4	few	TRBJ2-3	CASILGGGTDTQYF
TRBV12-3/TRBV12-4	many	TRBJ2-7	CASSLGSPNEQYF
TRBV5-6	many	TRBJ2-7	CASSLGWRDAEQYF
TRBV14	few	TRBJ2-6	CASSHPRGQGGSGANVLTF
TRBV5-1	few	TRBJ1-5	CASSLGTGGEYQPQHF
TRBV11-2	NA	TRBJ2-2	CASSLVGVAGELFF
TRBV20-1	NA	TRBJ2-7	CSAREPTGSYEQYF
TRBV20-1	NA	TRBJ2-5	CSARVPSSQETQYF
TRBV27	NA	TRBJ2-2	CASSSKGTEELFF
TRBV28	NA	TRBJ1-6	CASSLPQGENSPLHF
TRBV10-2	few	TRBJ2-1	CASAGLAGSYNEQFF
TRBV20-1	NA	TRBJ2-5	CSAIRREGRETQYF
TRBV5-1	many	TRBJ2-1	CASSLGLAGSGNEQFF
TRBV3-1	few	TRBJ2-3	CASSRDDGGTDTQYF
TRBV14	NA	TRBJ2-5	CASSQVWDRGETQYF
TRBV9	NA	TRBJ2-2	CASSVAETNTGELFF
TRBV7-9	few	TRBJ1-1	CASSLSGGAWTEAFF
TRBV7-9	few	TRBJ2-7	CASSHNPGQGSYEQYF
TRBV18	NA	TRBJ2-7	CASSPDRGIGGSYEQYF
TRBV6-2/TRBV6-3	few	TRBJ2-7	CASRNDYEQYF
TRBV29-1	many	TRBJ2-3	CSAKTSTDTQYF
TRBV28	many	TRBJ2-3	CASRVSTDTQYF
TRBV24-1	many	TRBJ2-5	CATSRDGQETQYF
TRBV6-5	NA	TRBJ2-3	CASSYSRGNPDTQYF
TRBV5-6	few	TRBJ2-5	CASSLFGGGLEPPQETQYF
TRBV25-1	few	TRBJ2-7	CASSGQVNEQYF
TRBV15	few	TRBJ2-3	CATSGDRERTDTQYF
TRBV5-1	once	TRBJ2-7	CASSLSGLYSYEQYF
TRBV2	few	TRBJ2-7	CASNHGGSDEQYF
TRBV4-2	many	TRBJ1-3	CASSLQPTSSGNTIYF
TRBV6-2/TRBV6-3	NA	TRBJ2-1	CASSYGGRDYNEQFF
TRBV15	NA	TRBJ1-4	CATSRDYTGRTNEKLFF
TRBV12-3/TRBV12-4	many	TRBJ2-3	CASSFYTDTQYF
TRBV20-1	few	TRBJ2-7	CSARTASGASYEQYF
TRBV10-2	NA	TRBJ2-3	CASTPQRGETDTQYF
TRBV19	few	TRBJ2-7	CASSITGSSYEQYF